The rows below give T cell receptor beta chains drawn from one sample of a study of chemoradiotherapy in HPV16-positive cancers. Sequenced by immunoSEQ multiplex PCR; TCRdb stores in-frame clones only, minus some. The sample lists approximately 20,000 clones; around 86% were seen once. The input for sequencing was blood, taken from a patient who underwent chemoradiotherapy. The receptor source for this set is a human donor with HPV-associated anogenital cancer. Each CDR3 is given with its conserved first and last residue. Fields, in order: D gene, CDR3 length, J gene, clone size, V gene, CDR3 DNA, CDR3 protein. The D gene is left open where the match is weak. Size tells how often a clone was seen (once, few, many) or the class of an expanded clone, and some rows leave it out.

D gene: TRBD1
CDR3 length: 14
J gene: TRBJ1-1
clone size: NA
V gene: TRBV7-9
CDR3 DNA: TGTGCCAGCAGCTTAGATCAGGGGGGCACTGAAGCTTTCTTT
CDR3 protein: CASSLDQGGTEAFF

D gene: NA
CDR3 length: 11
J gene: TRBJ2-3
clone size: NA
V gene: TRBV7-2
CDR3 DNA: TGTGCCAGCAGCCCGGCGGATACGCAGTATTTT
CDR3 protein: CASSPADTQYF

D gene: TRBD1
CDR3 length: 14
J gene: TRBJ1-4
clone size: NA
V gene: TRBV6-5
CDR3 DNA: TGTGCCAGCAGTCAGGGGGCGGCTAATGAAAAACTGTTTTTT
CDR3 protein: CASSQGAANEKLFF

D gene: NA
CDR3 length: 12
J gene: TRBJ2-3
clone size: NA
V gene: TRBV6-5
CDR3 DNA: TGTGCCAGCAGCCGGACCGGGGATACACAGTATTTT
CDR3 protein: CASSRTGDTQYF

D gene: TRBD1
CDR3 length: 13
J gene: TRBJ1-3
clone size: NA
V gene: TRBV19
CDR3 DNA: TGTGCCAGTTCGACAGGGGGAGGAAACACCATATATTTT
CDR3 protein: CASSTGGGNTIYF

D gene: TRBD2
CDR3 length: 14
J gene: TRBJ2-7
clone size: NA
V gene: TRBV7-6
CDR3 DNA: TGTGCCAGCAGCTTATACAGCGGGGGCGGCGAGCAGTACTTC
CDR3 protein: CASSLYSGGGEQYF

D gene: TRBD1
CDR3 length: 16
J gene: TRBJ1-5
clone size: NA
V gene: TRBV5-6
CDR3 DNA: TGTGCCAGCAGCGACTCCGGGACAGGGGCAACTCAGCCCCAGCATTTT
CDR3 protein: CASSDSGTGATQPQHF

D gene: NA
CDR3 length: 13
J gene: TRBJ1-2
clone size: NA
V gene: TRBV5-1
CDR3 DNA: TGCGCCAGCAGCTTCAGCGCTAACTATGGCTACACCTTC
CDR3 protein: CASSFSANYGYTF

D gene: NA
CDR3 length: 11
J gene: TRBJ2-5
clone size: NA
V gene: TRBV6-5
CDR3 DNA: TGTGCCAGCAGTTATGGGGAGACCCAGTACTTC
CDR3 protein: CASSYGETQYF

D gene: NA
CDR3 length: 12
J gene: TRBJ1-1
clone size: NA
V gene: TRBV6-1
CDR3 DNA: TGTGCCAGCAGTGACCCGAAAACTGAAGCTTTCTTT
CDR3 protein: CASSDPKTEAFF

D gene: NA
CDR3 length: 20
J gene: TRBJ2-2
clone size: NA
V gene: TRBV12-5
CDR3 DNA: TGTGCTAGTGGTTTGTTTCTTAAATTGGAATGGGGGGAGAACACCGGGGAGCTGTTTTTT
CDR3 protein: CASGLFLKLEWGENTGELFF

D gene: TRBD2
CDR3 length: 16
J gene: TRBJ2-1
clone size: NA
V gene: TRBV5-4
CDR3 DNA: TGTGCCAGCAGCCCTCCTAGCGGGGGGGCGTACAATGAGCAGTTCTTC
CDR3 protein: CASSPPSGGAYNEQFF

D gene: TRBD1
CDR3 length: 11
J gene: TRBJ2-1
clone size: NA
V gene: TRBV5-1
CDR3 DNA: TGCGCCAGCAGCATTGACAGGGTAAGGTTCTTC
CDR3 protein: CASSIDRVRFF

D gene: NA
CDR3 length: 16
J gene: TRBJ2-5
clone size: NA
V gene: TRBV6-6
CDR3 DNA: TGTGCCAGCAGTTACTCGTACCCTACAGGGTTGGAGACCCAGTACTTC
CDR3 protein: CASSYSYPTGLETQYF

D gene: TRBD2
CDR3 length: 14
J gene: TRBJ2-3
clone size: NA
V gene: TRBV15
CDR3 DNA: TGTGCCACCAGCCGGGGGGTCGGCACAGATACGCAGTATTTT
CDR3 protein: CATSRGVGTDTQYF

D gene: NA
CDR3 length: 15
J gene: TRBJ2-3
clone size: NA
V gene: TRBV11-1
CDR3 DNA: TGTGCCAGCAGCTTACGTCTCAGGAGCACAGATACGCAGTATTTT
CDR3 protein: CASSLRLRSTDTQYF

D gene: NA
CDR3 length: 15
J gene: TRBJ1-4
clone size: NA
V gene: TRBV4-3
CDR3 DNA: TGCGCCAGCAGCCAAGGCGGCCTACGGGATGAAAAACTGTTTTTT
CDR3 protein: CASSQGGLRDEKLFF

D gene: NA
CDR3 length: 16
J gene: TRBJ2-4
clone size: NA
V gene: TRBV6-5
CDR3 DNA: TGTGCCAGCAGTTATGCCCTCTCGGGGGCCAAAAACATTCAGTACTTC
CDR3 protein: CASSYALSGAKNIQYF

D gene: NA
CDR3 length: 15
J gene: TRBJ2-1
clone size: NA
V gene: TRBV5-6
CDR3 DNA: TGTGCCAGCAGCCTCACTACTAACCCCTACAATGAGCAGTTCTTC
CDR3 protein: CASSLTTNPYNEQFF

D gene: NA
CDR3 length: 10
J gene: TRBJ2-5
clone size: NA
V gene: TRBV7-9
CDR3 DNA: TGTGCCAGTGGACAAGAGACCCAGTACTTC
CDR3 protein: CASGQETQYF

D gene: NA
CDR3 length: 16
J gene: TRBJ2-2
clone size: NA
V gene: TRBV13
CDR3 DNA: TGTGCCAGCAGCTTGGCGGCGGGGGCCTACACCGGGGAGCTGTTTTTT
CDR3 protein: CASSLAAGAYTGELFF

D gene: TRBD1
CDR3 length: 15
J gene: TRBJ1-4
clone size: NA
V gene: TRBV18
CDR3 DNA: TGTGCCAGCTCACCCCGGGACAGGATTAATGAAAAACTGTTTTTT
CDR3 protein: CASSPRDRINEKLFF

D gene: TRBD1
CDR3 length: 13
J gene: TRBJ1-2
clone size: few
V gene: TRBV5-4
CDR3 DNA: TGTGCCAGCAGCGCCGACAGGGTTGGTGGCTACACCTTC
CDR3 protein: CASSADRVGGYTF

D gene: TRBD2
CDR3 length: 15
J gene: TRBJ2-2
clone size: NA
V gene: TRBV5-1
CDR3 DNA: TGCGCCAGCAGCAGGGAGGGGCCAAGAGCCGGGGAGCTGTTTTTT
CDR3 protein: CASSREGPRAGELFF

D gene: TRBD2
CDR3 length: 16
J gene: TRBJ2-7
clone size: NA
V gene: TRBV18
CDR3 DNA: TGTGCCAGCTCACCCCCGAGGGCTAGCGGAAAATACGAGCAGTACTTC
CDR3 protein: CASSPPRASGKYEQYF

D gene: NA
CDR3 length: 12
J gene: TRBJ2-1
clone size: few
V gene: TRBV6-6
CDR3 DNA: TGTGCCAGCAGTTACTCTGGGGAGGAGCAGTTCTTC
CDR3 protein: CASSYSGEEQFF

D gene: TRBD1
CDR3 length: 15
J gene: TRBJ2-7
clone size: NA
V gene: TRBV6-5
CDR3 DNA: TGTGCCAGCAGTTACCAGGGACAGGGTTCCTACGAGCAGTACTTC
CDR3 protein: CASSYQGQGSYEQYF

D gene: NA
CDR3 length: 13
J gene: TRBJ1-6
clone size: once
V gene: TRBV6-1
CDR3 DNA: TGTGCCAGCGTGAGACAGAATAATTCACCCCTCCACTTT
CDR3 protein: CASVRQNNSPLHF

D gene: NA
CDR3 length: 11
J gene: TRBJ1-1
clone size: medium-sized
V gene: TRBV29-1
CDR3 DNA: TGCAGCGTTGAACTGAACACTGAAGCTTTCTTT
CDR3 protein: CSVELNTEAFF

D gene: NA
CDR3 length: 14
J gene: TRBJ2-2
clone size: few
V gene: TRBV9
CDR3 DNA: TGTGCCAGCAGCGTTACAGGGTACACCGGGGAGCTGTTTTTT
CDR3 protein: CASSVTGYTGELFF

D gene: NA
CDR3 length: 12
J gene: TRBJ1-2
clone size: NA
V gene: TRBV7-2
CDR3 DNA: TGTGCCAGCAGCTATCAGGGTGATGGCTACACCTTC
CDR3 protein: CASSYQGDGYTF

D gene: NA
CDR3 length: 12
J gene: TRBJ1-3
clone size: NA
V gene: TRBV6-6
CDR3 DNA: TGTGCCAGCAGACCCGGGGGAAACACCATATATTTT
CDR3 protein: CASRPGGNTIYF

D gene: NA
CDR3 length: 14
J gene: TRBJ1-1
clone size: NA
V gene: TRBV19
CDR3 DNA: TGTGCCAGTAGTATGTTTGAAGGGGGCACTGAAGCTTTCTTT
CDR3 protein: CASSMFEGGTEAFF

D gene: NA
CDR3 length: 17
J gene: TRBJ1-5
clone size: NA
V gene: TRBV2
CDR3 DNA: TGTGCCAGCAGTGCCAGCCTAGGGGGGGCGCATAATCAGCCCCAGCATTTT
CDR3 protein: CASSASLGGAHNQPQHF

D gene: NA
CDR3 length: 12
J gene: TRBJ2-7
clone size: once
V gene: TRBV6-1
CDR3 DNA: TGTGCCAGCAGCCCCGCGAGATACGAGCAGTACTTC
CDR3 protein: CASSPARYEQYF

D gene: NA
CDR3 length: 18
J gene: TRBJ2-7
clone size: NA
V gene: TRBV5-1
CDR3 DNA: TGCGCCAGCAGCCTAGCTCCCACCGGGACTTCGGGCTCCTACGAGCAGTACTTC
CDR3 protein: CASSLAPTGTSGSYEQYF

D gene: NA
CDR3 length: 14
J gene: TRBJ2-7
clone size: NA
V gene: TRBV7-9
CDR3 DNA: TGTGCCAGCAGCTTAGCGGGGGGCTCTAACGAGCAGTACTTC
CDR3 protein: CASSLAGGSNEQYF

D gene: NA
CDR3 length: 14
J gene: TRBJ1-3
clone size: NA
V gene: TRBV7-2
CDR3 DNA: TGTGCCAGCAGCTTAGATGGCTCTGGAAACACCATATATTTT
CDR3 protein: CASSLDGSGNTIYF

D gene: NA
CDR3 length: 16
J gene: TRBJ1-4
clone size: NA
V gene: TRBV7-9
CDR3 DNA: TGTGCCAGCAGCTTAAATGTGGGACACCCTAATGAAAAACTGTTTTTT
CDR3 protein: CASSLNVGHPNEKLFF

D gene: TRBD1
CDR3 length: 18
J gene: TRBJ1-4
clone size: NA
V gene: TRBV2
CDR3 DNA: TGTGCCAGCAGCCTCGGGACAGGGTTCTCTACTACTAATGAAAAACTGTTTTTT
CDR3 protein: CASSLGTGFSTTNEKLFF

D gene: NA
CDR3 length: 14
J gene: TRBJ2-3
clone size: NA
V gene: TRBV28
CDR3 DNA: TGTGCCAGCAGTTTACCAGGATACACAGATACGCAGTATTTT
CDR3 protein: CASSLPGYTDTQYF

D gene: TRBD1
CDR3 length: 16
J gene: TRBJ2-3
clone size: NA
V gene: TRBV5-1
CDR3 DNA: TGCGCCAGCAGCCCGGGACAGGGGATCGGCACAGATACGCAGTATTTT
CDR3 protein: CASSPGQGIGTDTQYF

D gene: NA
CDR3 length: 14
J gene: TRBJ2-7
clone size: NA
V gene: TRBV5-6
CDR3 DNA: TGTGCCAGCAGCTACGCAGGTTCCTCCTACGAGCAGTACTTC
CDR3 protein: CASSYAGSSYEQYF

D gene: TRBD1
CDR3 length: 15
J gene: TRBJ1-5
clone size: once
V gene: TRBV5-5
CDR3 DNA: TGTGCCAGCAGCTGGATGGAGGGGGCCAATCAGCCCCAGCATTTT
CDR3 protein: CASSWMEGANQPQHF

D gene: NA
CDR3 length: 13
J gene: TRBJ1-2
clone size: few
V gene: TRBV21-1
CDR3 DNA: TGTGCCAGCGAGAGGTTCCTCATCTATGGCTACACCTTC
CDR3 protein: CASERFLIYGYTF

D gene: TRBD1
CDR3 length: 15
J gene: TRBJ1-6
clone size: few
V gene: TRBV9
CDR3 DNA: TGTGCCAGCAGCGTAGAACCCACAGGGGGGTCACCCCTCCACTTT
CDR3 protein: CASSVEPTGGSPLHF

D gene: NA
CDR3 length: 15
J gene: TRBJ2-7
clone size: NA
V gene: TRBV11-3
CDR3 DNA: TGTGCCAGCAGCTTATCCACAGGGCTGGGGAGCGAGCAGTACTTC
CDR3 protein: CASSLSTGLGSEQYF

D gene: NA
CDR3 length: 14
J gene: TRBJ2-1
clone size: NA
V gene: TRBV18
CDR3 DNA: TGTGCCAGCTCACCACCACCAACCTACAATGAGCAGTTCTTC
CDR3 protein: CASSPPPTYNEQFF

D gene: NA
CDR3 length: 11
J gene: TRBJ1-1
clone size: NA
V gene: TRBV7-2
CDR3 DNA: TGTGCCAGCAGCTTGTTGGGTGAAGCTTTCTTT
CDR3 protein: CASSLLGEAFF

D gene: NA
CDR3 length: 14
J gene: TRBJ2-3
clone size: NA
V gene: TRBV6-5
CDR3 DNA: TGTGCCAGCAGTACGGGAGCTATCACAGATACGCAGTATTTT
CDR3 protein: CASSTGAITDTQYF

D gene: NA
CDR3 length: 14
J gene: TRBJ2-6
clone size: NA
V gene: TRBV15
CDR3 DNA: TGTGCCACCGCTGGGGGCTCTGGGGCCAACGTCCTGACTTTC
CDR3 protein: CATAGGSGANVLTF

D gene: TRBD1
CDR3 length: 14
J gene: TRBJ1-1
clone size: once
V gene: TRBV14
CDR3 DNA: TGTGCCAGCAGCTTCGGGACAGGGGTGGCTAGAGCTTTCTTT
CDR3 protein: CASSFGTGVARAFF